This TCR beta chain was retrieved from a study of cytomegalovirus exposure and HLA in healthy donors. Study-level results: Among donors in an Asian-associated ancestry cluster, a later analysis reportedly found fewer N-insertions than the roughly 700-donor mean. HLA restriction was apparent for most CMV-associated TCR beta chains in a later analysis.

PCR employed 60 Vbeta and 13 Jbeta primers. TCRdb's copy holds only in-frame clones and misses some; the assay was immunoSEQ multiplex PCR. The table shows about 98,000 clones, with about two thirds occurring only once. With respect to this clone: As yet, its antigen is unknown.

This CDR3 is built from 15 residues. Germline V gene lookup returns CDR1 SGHAT and CDR2 FQNNGV. After removal of 5 bases from V and 8 bases from J, the junction contained 10 bases not matched to a gene. The receptor comes from a female donor in good health and CMV-seronegative. The chain has TRBV11-2 and TRBJ2-2; TRBD2 agrees at 8 bases. Sequenced material: PBMCs. The CDR3 coding sequence is TGTGCCAGCAGCGCCGGGACTAGTGGTTTTGGGGAGCTGTTTTTT. Its protein product is CASSAGTSGFGELFF.